This is a list of T cell receptor beta chains from one sample in a study of blood T cell repertoires in COVID-19. Data came from immunoSEQ multiplex PCR; TCRdb stores just in-frame clones and leaves some out. The sample records 120,000 or so clones, roughly 80% being singletons. The sequencing sample was made of peripheral blood. The receptors here all came from a human donor in a cohort sampled during active COVID-19. The CDR3 runs from the conserved cysteine through the conserved F or W. Each record gives: clone size, V gene, D gene, J gene, CDR3 length, CDR3 protein, CDR3 DNA. D genes are given only for firm matches. Some rows mark clone size as missing; the rest say once, few, many or name a class of expanded clone.

abundance: NA; v_gene: TRBV24-1; d_gene: TRBD1; j_gene: TRBJ2-1; len: 13; CDR3aa: CATRQGAVNEQFF; CDR3nt: TGTGCCACCAGACAGGGGGCCGTCAATGAGCAGTTCTTC
abundance: NA; v_gene: TRBV7-2; d_gene: NA; j_gene: TRBJ1-3; len: 14; CDR3aa: CASSLTSSGNTIYF; CDR3nt: TGTGCCAGCAGCTTAACGAGCTCTGGAAACACCATATATTTT
abundance: NA; v_gene: TRBV5-4; d_gene: TRBD2; j_gene: TRBJ2-1; len: 16; CDR3aa: CASSTLAEASYNEQFF; CDR3nt: TGTGCCAGCAGCACTCTAGCGGAGGCCTCCTACAATGAGCAGTTCTTC
abundance: NA; v_gene: TRBV19; d_gene: TRBD1; j_gene: TRBJ1-2; len: 13; CDR3aa: CASSIRQGGVYTF; CDR3nt: TGTGCCAGTAGTATAAGACAGGGGGGTGTCTACACCTTC
abundance: NA; v_gene: TRBV30; d_gene: NA; j_gene: TRBJ1-1; len: 10; CDR3aa: CAWRGRGAFF; CDR3nt: TGTGCCTGGAGGGGGAGGGGAGCTTTCTTT
abundance: NA; v_gene: TRBV5-1; d_gene: TRBD1; j_gene: TRBJ2-5; len: 14; CDR3aa: CASSFDRGSGTQYF; CDR3nt: TGCGCCAGCAGCTTTGACAGGGGGTCGGGGACCCAGTACTTC
abundance: NA; v_gene: TRBV24-1; d_gene: NA; j_gene: TRBJ2-6; len: 15; CDR3aa: CATSDMSSGANVLTF; CDR3nt: TGTGCCACCAGCGACATGAGCTCTGGGGCCAACGTCCTGACTTTC
abundance: NA; v_gene: TRBV10-3; d_gene: NA; j_gene: TRBJ1-1; len: 13; CDR3aa: CAIRAGRDTEAFF; CDR3nt: TGTGCCATCAGAGCTGGGAGGGACACTGAAGCTTTCTTT
abundance: NA; v_gene: TRBV7-8; d_gene: TRBD1; j_gene: TRBJ2-2; len: 18; CDR3aa: CASSLASFPGGNTGELFF; CDR3nt: TGTGCCAGCAGCTTAGCCAGTTTTCCAGGGGGGAACACCGGGGAGCTGTTTTTT
abundance: NA; v_gene: TRBV5-6; d_gene: TRBD1; j_gene: TRBJ1-2; len: 15; CDR3aa: CASSLTTGGGYGYTF; CDR3nt: TGTGCCAGCAGCTTAACTACAGGGGGCGGCTATGGCTACACCTTC
abundance: NA; v_gene: TRBV28; d_gene: NA; j_gene: TRBJ1-3; len: 12; CDR3aa: CATRSSGNTIYF; CDR3nt: TGTGCTACGCGGAGCTCTGGAAACACCATATATTTT
abundance: NA; v_gene: TRBV3-1/TRBV3-2; d_gene: NA; j_gene: TRBJ1-2; len: 14; CDR3aa: CASSHREGNYGYTF; CDR3nt: TGTGCCAGCAGCCACAGGGAGGGAAACTATGGCTACACCTTC
abundance: few; v_gene: TRBV6-1; d_gene: NA; j_gene: TRBJ1-5; len: 18; CDR3aa: CASSDGWAGENGNQPQHF; CDR3nt: TGTGCCAGCAGTGACGGTTGGGCAGGGGAGAATGGCAATCAGCCCCAGCATTTT
abundance: once; v_gene: TRBV9; d_gene: TRBD2; j_gene: TRBJ2-2; len: 15; CDR3aa: CASSVASGSTGELFF; CDR3nt: TGTGCCAGCAGCGTAGCTAGCGGGAGCACCGGGGAGCTGTTTTTT
abundance: NA; v_gene: TRBV19; d_gene: NA; j_gene: TRBJ2-2; len: 12; CDR3aa: CASNKGYGELFF; CDR3nt: TGTGCCAGTAATAAGGGGTACGGGGAGCTGTTTTTT
abundance: NA; v_gene: TRBV18; d_gene: NA; j_gene: TRBJ2-3; len: 15; CDR3aa: CASSPPTGSTDTQYF; CDR3nt: TGTGCCAGCTCACCACCGACGGGGTCAACAGATACGCAGTATTTT
abundance: NA; v_gene: TRBV3-1/TRBV3-2; d_gene: TRBD2; j_gene: TRBJ2-1; len: 12; CDR3aa: CASSSSGSEQFF; CDR3nt: TGTGCCAGCAGCTCCAGCGGGAGTGAGCAGTTCTTC
abundance: NA; v_gene: TRBV6-5; d_gene: NA; j_gene: TRBJ2-3; len: 11; CDR3aa: CASTRRDTQYF; CDR3nt: TGTGCCAGCACCCGCAGAGATACGCAGTATTTT
abundance: NA; v_gene: TRBV30; d_gene: NA; j_gene: TRBJ2-7; len: 12; CDR3aa: CACSQGGYEQYF; CDR3nt: TGTGCCTGTTCCCAGGGTGGGTACGAGCAGTACTTC
abundance: few; v_gene: TRBV7-2; d_gene: TRBD1; j_gene: TRBJ2-7; len: 14; CDR3aa: CASSSRTGVYEQYF; CDR3nt: TGTGCCAGCAGCTCGAGGACAGGAGTCTACGAGCAGTACTTC
abundance: NA; v_gene: TRBV10-3; d_gene: NA; j_gene: TRBJ1-5; len: 16; CDR3aa: CAISETSQGLRGPQHF; CDR3nt: TGTGCCATCAGTGAGACCTCGCAGGGGTTACGGGGGCCCCAGCATTTT
abundance: few; v_gene: TRBV2; d_gene: TRBD1; j_gene: TRBJ1-2; len: 16; CDR3aa: CAIPPRQGPTKYGYTF; CDR3nt: TGTGCCATTCCACCCAGACAGGGTCCTACGAAATATGGCTACACCTTC
abundance: many; v_gene: TRBV6-6; d_gene: NA; j_gene: TRBJ2-7; len: 15; CDR3aa: CASSIQDPSSYEQYF; CDR3nt: TGTGCCAGCAGTATACAGGACCCTTCCTCCTACGAGCAGTACTTC
abundance: NA; v_gene: TRBV19; d_gene: TRBD1; j_gene: TRBJ1-6; len: 15; CDR3aa: CASTPLSRGNSPLHF; CDR3nt: TGTGCCAGTACCCCTCTCTCCAGGGGGAATTCACCCCTCCACTTT
abundance: NA; v_gene: TRBV6-7; d_gene: TRBD1; j_gene: TRBJ1-4; len: 14; CDR3aa: CASREGTANEKLFF; CDR3nt: TGTGCCAGCAGGGAGGGGACAGCGAATGAAAAACTGTTTTTT
abundance: NA; v_gene: TRBV7-2; d_gene: TRBD1; j_gene: TRBJ1-4; len: 14; CDR3aa: CASSFGQGTEKLFF; CDR3nt: TGTGCCAGCAGCTTTGGACAGGGCACTGAAAAACTGTTTTTT
abundance: NA; v_gene: TRBV11-1; d_gene: NA; j_gene: TRBJ2-2; len: 14; CDR3aa: CASSLGVGAGELFF; CDR3nt: TGTGCCAGCAGCTTAGGAGTTGGAGCCGGGGAGCTGTTTTTT
abundance: NA; v_gene: TRBV6-5; d_gene: NA; j_gene: TRBJ1-1; len: 14; CDR3aa: CASSYSPGGTEAFF; CDR3nt: TGTGCCAGCAGTTACTCGCCGGGCGGGACTGAAGCTTTCTTT